This T cell receptor (beta chain) was found in a study of T cells after yellow fever vaccination. General study results and limits: Most clones from primary vaccination resurfaced after the booster (around 97% CD4, around 89% CD8). Although the secondary response was weaker, it peaked faster, at day 5 versus 15.

Template switching with 5'RACE generated the TCR cDNA and added a universal primer site and UMIs. TCRdb analysed the 5' RACE reads with MiXCR anew, one entry per CDR3 protein. This table has just under 600,000 distinct CDR3 sequences, less than 15% appearing once. A remark on this clonotype: Antigen unknown.

The CDR3 consists of 12 residues. Deletions cut 3 bases from V and 6 bases from J, with 6 bases between. The TCR comes from a man aged 30-40 years who received the YFV17D yellow fever vaccine. The sample in question was PBMCs, obtained on the day of the yellow fever booster vaccination. This chain uses TRBV12-3 or TRBV12-4 with TRBJ1-5; D is unclear. CDR3 DNA sequence: TGTGCCAGCAGTTTTATGGGTCAGCCCCAGCATTTT. As protein: CASSFMGQPQHF.